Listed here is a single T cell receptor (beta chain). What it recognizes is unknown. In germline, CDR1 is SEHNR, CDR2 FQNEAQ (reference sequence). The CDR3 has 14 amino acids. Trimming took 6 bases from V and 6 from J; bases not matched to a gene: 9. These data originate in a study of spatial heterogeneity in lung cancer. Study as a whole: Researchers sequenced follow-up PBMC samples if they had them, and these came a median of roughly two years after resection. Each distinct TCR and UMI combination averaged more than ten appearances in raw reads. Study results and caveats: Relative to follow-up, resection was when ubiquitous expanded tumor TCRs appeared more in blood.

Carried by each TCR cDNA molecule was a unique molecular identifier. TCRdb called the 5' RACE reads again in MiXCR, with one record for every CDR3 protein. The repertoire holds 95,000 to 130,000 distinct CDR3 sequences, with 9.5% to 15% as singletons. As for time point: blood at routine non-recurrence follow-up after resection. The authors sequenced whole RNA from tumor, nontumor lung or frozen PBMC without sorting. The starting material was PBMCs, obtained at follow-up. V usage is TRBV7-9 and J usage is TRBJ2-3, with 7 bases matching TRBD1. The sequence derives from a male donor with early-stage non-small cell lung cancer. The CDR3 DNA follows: TGTGCCAGCAGACATGACAGGGATGGCGATACGCAGTATTTT. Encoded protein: CASRHDRDGDTQYF.